Described below is a single T cell receptor beta chain sequence and its context. What antigen it recognizes has not been identified. No much larger clone exists at a distance of one base, and base qualities are not known. The immunoSEQ Assay, a bias-controlled multiplex PCR, was used to amplify TCRbeta CDR3 regions from genomic DNA. The authors processed their data as follows. The number of nucleated cells in each sample was estimated by amplification of reference gene primers within the assay. Sequence reads were collapsed and filtered to measure the absolute abundance of every unique TCRbeta CDR3 rearrangement. For each sample, productive Simpson clonality was calculated by taking the square root of Simpson's diversity index across productive rearrangements. TCRdb carries this immuneACCESS record with in-frame sequences only. Its versions omit some clonotypes, under half of them owing to an unresolved V gene in the studies checked, with the rest unexplained. V and J calls and clone size are as listed in that table; D and trimming were resolved from the DNA. The sample data list 200,000 or so clones, and about 83% of these were observed just once. Together, the top ten hold 4.8% of the sample.

This sample stems from a study of blood T cell repertoires in COVID-19 (dated by TCRdb to about 2020). Regarding the complete study: Collaborator samples came from the United States, Italy and Spain and covered acute and convalescent phases of COVID-19. The prospective study material was composed of cDNA or gDNA derived from T cells, B-cell-depleted T cells, or PBMCs. The dataset comprised deeply sampled blood TCRbeta repertoires from subjects exposed to, actively infected with, or recovered from COVID-19. A freely available public database, intended as a resource for researchers studying the immune response to SARS-CoV-2, is where the repertoires were released. Samples were obtained from the ongoing ImmuneRACE study (first 160 participants) and from approximately 1,200 subjects provided by 6 global collaborators. The sample metadata nearly always contained a de-identified subject ID, COVID-19 status, age in years and sex. Where available, HLA class I and class II types were obtained from metadata supplied by the sample provider rather than from assay-based typing.

What the work shows at the level of the full study, not this receptor alone: The amount of clinical and demographic metadata varied by source and participant and was provided uncurated.

Participants in the prospective study were aged 18 to 89 years, lived in 20 to 30 United States geographic areas, and enrolled through a virtual design. To assign participants to cohorts, the prospective study relied on clinical history that participants themselves reported in a screening survey and a study questionnaire. Exposed participants were defined as having been in contact with someone with a PCR-confirmed or clinician-diagnosed COVID-19 case within 2 weeks of study entry. Each participant in the prospective study had whole blood, serum and a nasopharyngeal or oropharyngeal swab collected by mobile phlebotomists. Additional blood draws and questionnaires over an approximately two-month period could optionally be provided by prospective study participants. Prospective study blood samples were shipped either frozen or at room temperature before DNA extraction. This receptor was obtained from a woman aged 50 to 60 who had been exposed to COVID-19. Sequencing input: PBMCs or T cells enriched from blood (not recorded which).

The nucleotide sequence reads TGTGCCAGCAGCTTAGGGTGGGGGGGAACTGAAGCTTTCTTT. Translated, this is CASSLGWGGTEAFF. Here the chain combines TRBV11-2 and TRBJ1-1; TRBD1 is a possible D gene, resting on 5 matching bases. The CDR3 goes from the cysteine to the phenylalanine over 14 residues. Just CDR3 DNA is preserved here, 42 bases in frame from base 1. The germline V gene supplies CDR1 SGHAT and CDR2 FQNNGV. Cut back by 1 base and 5 bases, the V and J ends lie 11 bases apart.